Shown below are 15 T cell receptor beta chains from a single sample sequenced in a study of response to subunit inactivated influenza vaccine. TCRdb itself ran the RT-PCR reads through MiXCR, one entry per CDR3 protein. The profile shows hundreds of thousands of distinct CDR3 sequences, approximately 7.6% of them singletons. The sample was PBMCs from blood, taken around 25 months after vaccination. These receptors originate from a man between 45 and 75 years old who received an inactivated influenza vaccine.

This chain links TRBV5-1 with TRBJ2-1; TRBD2 matches 10 bases. With V trimmed by 4 bases and J by 8 bases, 9 bases remained unmatched. This CDR3 spans 15 amino acids. Germline CDR1 SGHRS, CDR2 YFSETQ. The CDR3 DNA reads as TGCGCCAGCAGCGCGCAAAGCGGGGGGGCCTATGAGCAGTTCTTC. It encodes CASSAQSGGAYEQFF.

The chain employs TRBV10-1 and TRBJ1-5; maybe TRBD1 (5 bases). CDR3 length equals 15 residues. Trimming took off 7 bases at V and 4 bases at J, with 17 bases between the two ends. The germline V gene has CDR1 WNHNN and CDR2 SYGVQD (reference sequence). The CDR3 bases are TGCGCCAGCATCTCAGGGAGTCTTATTAATCAGCCCCAGCATTTT. Its protein is CASISGSLINQPQHF.

This clonotype was recorded many times. The chain joins TRBV6-5 to TRBJ2-2, with a possible D match to TRBD1 (6 bases). CDR3 size: 16 residues. The V gene lost 0 bases and the J gene lost 4 bases, with 12 bases spanning the gap. The germline gives CDR1 MNHEY, CDR2 SVGAGI. CDR3 amino acids: CASSYSTGSSTGELFF. The CDR3 nucleotides read TGTGCCAGCAGTTACTCCACAGGGTCGAGCACCGGGGAGCTGTTTTTT.

This clonotype appeared many times. V gene TRBV12-3 or TRBV12-4 combines with J gene TRBJ2-5; D gene unclear. V was cut by 2 bases and J by 4 bases, with 8 bases left in between. The CDR3 extends over 13 amino acids. The CDR3 loop reads CASSLSFGETQYF. DNA of the CDR3: TGTGCCAGCAGTTTAAGTTTTGGAGAGACCCAGTACTTC.

The gene calls are TRBV20-1 and TRBJ1-1; 10 bases fit TRBD1. The germline V gene has CDR1 DFQATT and CDR2 SNEGSKA (reference sequence). The trim removed 0 bases at V and 4 bases at J, leaving 5 bases unmatched. The length of the CDR3 is 15 residues. DNA of the CDR3: TGCAGTGCTAGAGACGGACAGGGGGAAATCACTGAAGCTTTCTTT. The encoded protein is CSARDGQGEITEAFF.

The V gene is TRBV6-1, the J gene TRBJ1-2, with 8 bases fitting TRBD1. The V gene's germline CDR1 is MNHNS and CDR2 SASEGT. The CDR3 is made up of 13 amino acids. J was trimmed by 8 bases and V by 6 bases; bases with no gene match: 8. The CDR3 DNA reads TGTGCCAGCAGGCCACAGGGGGGAGGAGGCTACACCTTC. It translates to CASRPQGGGGYTF.

J is TRBJ2-1 and V is TRBV5-1; D is perhaps TRBD1 or TRBD2 (5 bases each). The CDR3 is 15 amino acids. Germline V CDR1 and CDR2: SGHRS, YFSETQ. V was pared by 4 bases and J by 6 bases, with 17 bases between. The CDR3 sequence is CASSALGDRVNEQFF. In DNA, the CDR3 is TGCGCCAGCAGCGCCCTGGGGGATCGAGTCAATGAGCAGTTCTTC.

This clonotype was found a few times. The chain links TRBV28 to TRBJ2-1; TRBD2 matches 11 bases. Losses at the gene ends were 5 bases for V and 5 bases for J; bases not matched to a gene: 5. The germline V gene has CDR1 MDHEN and CDR2 SYDVKM. This CDR3 region has 15 residues. CDR3 coding DNA: TGTGCCAGCAGTAACCCTAGCGGGGGGAACAATGAGCAGTTCTTC. It translates to CASSNPSGGNNEQFF.

This rearrangement joins TRBV5-1 to TRBJ2-1; TRBD2 aligns across 8 bases. From germline, CDR1 is SGHRS and CDR2 YFSETQ. J was trimmed by 8 bases and V by 3 bases; bases with no gene match: 13. This CDR3 spans 16 amino acids. CDR3 bases: TGCGCCAGCAGCTCGAGACCGGGACTAGTATACGATGAGCAGTTCTTC. Its translation: CASSSRPGLVYDEQFF.

This clonotype was recorded many times. This chain joins TRBV20-1 and TRBJ2-5, with 14 positions matching TRBD2. The trim removed 3 bases at V and 5 bases at J, leaving 8 bases unmatched. The CDR3 sequence is 16 residues long. Germline loops: CDR1 DFQATT, CDR2 SNEGSKA (reference sequence). The DNA for the CDR3 is TGCAGTGCTAGCGGACTAGCGGGAGGCATGGCCGAGACCCAGTACTTC. Translated: CSASGLAGGMAETQYF.

This clonotype has a handful of counts. The chain joins TRBV15 to TRBJ2-7; D gene ambiguous. Trimming took off 7 bases at V and 0 bases at J, with 13 bases between the two ends. The CDR3 runs to 14 residues. From germline, CDR1 is LNHNV and CDR2 YYDKDF (reference sequence). Here the CDR3 reads CATTDGSLSYEQYF. CDR3 DNA: TGTGCCACCACGGACGGGTCCCTCTCCTACGAGCAGTACTTC. Full variable domain (outside the CDR3, taken from reference TRBV15 and TRBJ2-7): DAMVIQNPRYQVTQFGKPVTLSCSQTLNHNVMYWYQQKSSQAPKLLFHYYDKDFNNEADTPDNFQSRRPNTSFCFLDIRSPGLGDTAMYLCATTDGSLSYEQYFGPGTRLTVT.

The chain employs TRBV11-2 and TRBJ1-6, with D maybe TRBD1 (5 bases). Germline V gives CDR1 SGHAT, CDR2 FQNNGV. Between the trimmed V and J ends, which lost 0 bases and 15 bases, there was a span of 12 bases. This CDR3 is 13 amino acids long. CDR3 sequence reads: CASSLDLGLGLHF. CDR3 nucleotides: TGTGCCAGCAGCTTAGATTTGGGGCTCGGCCTCCACTTT.

V is TRBV7-2 and J is TRBJ1-4; the D is unclear. Germline lookup yields CDR1 SGHTA and CDR2 FQGNSA. V lost 5 bases, J lost 0 bases, and 10 bases lay in between. The CDR3 covers 15 residues. Written as DNA, the CDR3 is TGTGCCAGCAGCACGCAGGCGGCAACTAATGAAAAACTGTTTTTT. Its protein is CASSTQAATNEKLFF.

This clonotype turned up a few times. The V call is TRBV10-1, the J call TRBJ2-1; D call uncertain. Germline values: CDR1 WNHNN, CDR2 SYGVQD (reference sequence). The CDR3 loop spans 15 amino acids. V lost 3 bases and J 4 bases, leaving 13 bases between the germline ends. The CDR3 bases are TGCGCCAGCAGTGATGGGGTGACCCTATACAATGAGCAGTTCTTC. It yields the protein CASSDGVTLYNEQFF.

The chain employs TRBV15 and TRBJ1-3; D remains unclear. Germline V gene lookup returns CDR1 LNHNV and CDR2 YYDKDF (reference sequence). Trimming shortened V by 1 base and J by 2 bases, and 9 bases separated the two germline ends. The CDR3 is made up of 15 amino acids. The CDR3: CATSRGPRAGNTIYF. The CDR3, as DNA: TGTGCCACCAGCAGAGGCCCTCGGGCTGGAAACACCATATATTTT.